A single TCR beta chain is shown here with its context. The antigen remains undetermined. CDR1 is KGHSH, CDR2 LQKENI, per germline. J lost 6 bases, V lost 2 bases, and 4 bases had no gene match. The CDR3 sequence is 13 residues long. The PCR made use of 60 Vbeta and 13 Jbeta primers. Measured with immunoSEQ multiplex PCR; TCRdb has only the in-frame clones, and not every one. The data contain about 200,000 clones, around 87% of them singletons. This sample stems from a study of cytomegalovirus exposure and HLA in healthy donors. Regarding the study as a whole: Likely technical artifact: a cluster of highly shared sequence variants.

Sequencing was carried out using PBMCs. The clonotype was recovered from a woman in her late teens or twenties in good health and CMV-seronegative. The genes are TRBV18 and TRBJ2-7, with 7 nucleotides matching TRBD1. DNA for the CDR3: TGTGCCAGCTCACCAACGAGGGGGCCCGAGCAGTACTTC. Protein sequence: CASSPTRGPEQYF.